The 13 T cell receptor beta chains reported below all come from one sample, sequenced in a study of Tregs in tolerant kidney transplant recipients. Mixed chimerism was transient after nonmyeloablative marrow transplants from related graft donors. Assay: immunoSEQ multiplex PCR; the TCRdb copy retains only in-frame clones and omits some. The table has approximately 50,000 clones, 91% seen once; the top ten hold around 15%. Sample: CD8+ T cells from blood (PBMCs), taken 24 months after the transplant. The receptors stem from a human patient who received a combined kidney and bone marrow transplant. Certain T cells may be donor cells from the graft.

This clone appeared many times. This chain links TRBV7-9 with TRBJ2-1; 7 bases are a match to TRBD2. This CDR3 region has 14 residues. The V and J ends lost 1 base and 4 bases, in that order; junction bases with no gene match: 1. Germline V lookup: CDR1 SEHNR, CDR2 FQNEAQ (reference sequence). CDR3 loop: CASSLELAYNEQFF. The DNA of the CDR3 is TGTGCCAGCAGCTTAGAACTAGCGTACAATGAGCAGTTCTTC.

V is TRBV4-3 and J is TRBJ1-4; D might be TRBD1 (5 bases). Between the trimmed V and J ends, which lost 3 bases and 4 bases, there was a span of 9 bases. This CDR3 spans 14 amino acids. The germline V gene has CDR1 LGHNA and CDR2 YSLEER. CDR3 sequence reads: CASSQGTFNEKLFF. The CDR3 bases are TGCGCCAGCAGCCAGGGGACTTTTAATGAAAAACTGTTTTTT.

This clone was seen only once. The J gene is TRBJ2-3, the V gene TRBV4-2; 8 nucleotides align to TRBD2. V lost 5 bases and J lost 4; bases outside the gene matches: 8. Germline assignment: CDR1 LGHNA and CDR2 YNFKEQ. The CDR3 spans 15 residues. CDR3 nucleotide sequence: TGTGCCAGCAGCGCCACGGGGGGGCATGCAGATACGCAGTATTTT. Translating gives CASSATGGHADTQYF.

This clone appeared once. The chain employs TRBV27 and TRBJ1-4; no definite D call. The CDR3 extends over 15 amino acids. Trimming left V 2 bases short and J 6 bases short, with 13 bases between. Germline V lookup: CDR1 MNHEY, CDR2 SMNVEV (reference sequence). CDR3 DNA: TGTGCCAGCAGTTTAATTAGAGGATTTGATGAAAAACTGTTTTTT. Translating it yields CASSLIRGFDEKLFF. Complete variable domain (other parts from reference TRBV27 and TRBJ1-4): EAQVTQNPRYLITVTGKKLTVTCSQNMNHEYMSWYRQDPGLGLRQIYYSMNVEVTDKGDVPEGYKVSRKEKRNFPLILESPSPNQTSLYFCASSLIRGFDEKLFFGSGTQLSVL.

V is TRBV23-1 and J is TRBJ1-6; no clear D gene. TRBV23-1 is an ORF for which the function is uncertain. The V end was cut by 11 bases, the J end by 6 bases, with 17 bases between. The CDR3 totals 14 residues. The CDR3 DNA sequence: TGCGCCCATACTGACAACGGGGTTAATTCACCCCTCCACTTT. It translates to CAHTDNGVNSPLHF.

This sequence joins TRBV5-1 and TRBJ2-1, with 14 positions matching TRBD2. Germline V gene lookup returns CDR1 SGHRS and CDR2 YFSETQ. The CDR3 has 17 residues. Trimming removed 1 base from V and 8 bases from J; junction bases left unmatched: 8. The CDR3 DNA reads TGCGCCAGCAGCTTGAGGACTAGCGGGGGGACTGGCGATGAGCAGTTCTTC. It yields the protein CASSLRTSGGTGDEQFF.

DNA of the CDR3: TGTGCCAGCAGCCCTACCGGGACTAGCGGGGTCACAGATACGCAGTATTTT. This encodes CASSPTGTSGVTDTQYF. V gene TRBV7-3 combines with J gene TRBJ2-3, with 13 nucleotides matching TRBD2. Unmatched junction bases numbered 7, after V lost 5 bases and J lost 2 bases. The CDR3 totals 17 residues. Germline lookup yields CDR1 SGHTA and CDR2 FQGTGA.

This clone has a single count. This CDR3 is CASSGQGADTEAFF. The CDR3 region has the DNA TGTGCCAGTAGTGGACAGGGGGCTGACACTGAAGCTTTCTTT. J is TRBJ1-1 and V is TRBV19; 11 positions match TRBD1. This CDR3 is built from 14 residues. Germline assignment: CDR1 LNHDA and CDR2 SQIVND (reference sequence). V shed 5 bases, J shed 3 bases, and the junction held 2 bases outside the gene matches.

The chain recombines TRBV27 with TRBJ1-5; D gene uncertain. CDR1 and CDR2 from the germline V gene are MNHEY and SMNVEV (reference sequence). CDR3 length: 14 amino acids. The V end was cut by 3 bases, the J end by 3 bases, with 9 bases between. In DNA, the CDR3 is TGTGCCAGCAGTTTGAGGCTGTTCAATCAGCCCCAGCATTTT. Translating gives CASSLRLFNQPQHF.

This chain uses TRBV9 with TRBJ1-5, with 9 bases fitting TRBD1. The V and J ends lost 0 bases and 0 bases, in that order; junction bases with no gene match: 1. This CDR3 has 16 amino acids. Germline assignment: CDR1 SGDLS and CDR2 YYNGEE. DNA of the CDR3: TGTGCCAGCAGCGTAGGGACAGGGGATAGCAATCAGCCCCAGCATTTT. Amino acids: CASSVGTGDSNQPQHF.

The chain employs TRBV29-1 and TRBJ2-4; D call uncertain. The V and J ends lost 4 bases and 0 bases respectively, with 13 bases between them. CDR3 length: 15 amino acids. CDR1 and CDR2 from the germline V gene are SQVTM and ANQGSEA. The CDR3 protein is CSVVPPEVAKNIQYF. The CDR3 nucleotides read TGCAGCGTTGTCCCCCCCGAGGTAGCCAAAAACATTCAGTACTTC.

CDR3 in DNA: TGTGCCAGCAGTTTATCAGGGGCCCAGCCCCAGCATTTT. As protein: CASSLSGAQPQHF. V gene TRBV27 combines with J gene TRBJ1-5, with D possibly being TRBD1 (5 bases). The germline CDR1 and CDR2 sequences are MNHEY and SMNVEV (reference sequence). This CDR3 region has 13 residues. V lost 0 bases and J lost 7, with 7 bases in between.

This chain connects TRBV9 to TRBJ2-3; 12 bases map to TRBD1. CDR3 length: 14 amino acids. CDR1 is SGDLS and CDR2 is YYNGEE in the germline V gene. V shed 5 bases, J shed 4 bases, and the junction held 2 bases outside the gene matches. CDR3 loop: CASRGTGGPDTQYF. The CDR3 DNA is TGTGCCAGCAGGGGGACAGGGGGCCCAGATACGCAGTATTTT.